One sample yielded the 10 T cell receptor beta chains listed below, sequenced in a study of lymphopenia after photon versus proton radiotherapy (dated by TCRdb to about 2019). Receptor libraries were prepared by the immunoSEQ multiplex PCR assay. TCRdb stores this immuneACCESS table with in-frame sequences only. Part of the clones is absent; in the studies checked, under half of the shortfall reflects unresolved V genes, and no reason is known for the rest. Counted in this sample were some 14,000 clones; 82% of them appeared once. The ten largest clones take up 25% to 30% of the sample. Sample: peripheral blood, taken from a patient treated with photon-based radiotherapy. Every receptor here comes from a man between 45 and 60 years old with gastric cancer.

In nucleotides, the CDR3 is TGTGCCTGGAGTGGAACGGGACTCAATAACTATGGCTACACCTTC. This codes for CAWSGTGLNNYGYTF. The chain employs TRBV30 and TRBJ1-2; weak D call: TRBD1 (5 bases). The CDR3 consists of 15 residues. Between the trimmed V and J ends, which lost 1 base and 1 base, there was a span of 13 bases. The V gene's germline CDR1 is GTSNPN and CDR2 SVGIG (reference sequence). Looking up the rest from reference TRBV30 and TRBJ1-2 gives the full variable domain: SQTIHQWPATLVQPVGSPLSLECTVEGTSNPNLYWYRQAAGRGLQLLFYSVGIGQISSEVPQNLSASRPQDRQFILSSKKLLLSDSGFYLCAWSGTGLNNYGYTFGSGTRLTVV.

The chain links TRBV25-1 to TRBJ1-5; no reliable D call. Germline CDR1 and CDR2: MGHDK and SYGVNS. Trimming pared 5 bases from V and 2 bases from J, leaving 7 bases between. The CDR3 totals 13 residues. The CDR3 loop reads CASSSSGNQPQHF. CDR3 nucleotides: TGTGCCAGCAGTTCCAGCGGCAATCAGCCCCAGCATTTT.

This sequence joins TRBV11-2 and TRBJ1-6; D unclear. This CDR3 is built from 14 residues. CDR1 and CDR2 from the germline V gene are SGHAT and FQNNGV. V gave up 4 bases and J gave up 6 bases, with 10 bases separating them. DNA for the CDR3: TGTGCCAGCAGCTCCATACCTCTTAATTCACCCCTCCACTTT. Translation gives CASSSIPLNSPLHF.

The V gene is TRBV19, the J gene TRBJ2-1, with 8 bases lining up with TRBD2. CDR3 size: 16 residues. The V and J ends lost 3 bases and 8 bases, in that order; junction bases with no gene match: 12. Per the germline V gene, CDR1 is LNHDA and CDR2 is SQIVND (reference sequence). In DNA form, the CDR3 reads TGTGCCAGTAGTATCTTTTCGGGGGGGGCCTGGGATGAGCAGTTCTTC. Translation gives CASSIFSGGAWDEQFF.

The chain uses TRBV7-9 and TRBJ2-2, with D hard to call. The V end was cut by 5 bases, the J end by 2 bases, with 9 bases between. The CDR3 sequence is 14 residues long. Germline CDR1 and CDR2: SEHNR and FQNEAQ (reference sequence). This CDR3 is CASSPSGNTGELFF. CDR3 nucleotide sequence: TGTGCCAGCAGCCCTTCTGGCAACACCGGGGAGCTGTTTTTT.

The chain uses TRBV4-2 and TRBJ1-2; the D gene is possibly TRBD1 (6 bases). The V gene's germline CDR1 is LGHNA and CDR2 YNFKEQ. This CDR3 is built from 14 residues. Trimming pared 1 base from V and 4 bases from J, leaving 10 bases between. The CDR3 DNA is TGTGCCAGCAGCCAAGCACAGGGTACCTATGGCTACACCTTC. Translated, it gives CASSQAQGTYGYTF.

V gene TRBV27 combines with J gene TRBJ1-2; D remains ambiguous. V dropped 0 bases and J dropped 3 bases, with 20 bases sitting between them. The germline V gene has CDR1 MNHEY and CDR2 SMNVEV (reference sequence). The CDR3 has 18 amino acids. In DNA, the CDR3 is TGTGCCAGCAGTTTATCGAGGCCAGGCGCCGCCTTTTACTATGGCTACACCTTC. Amino acid sequence: CASSLSRPGAAFYYGYTF.

This rearrangement joins TRBV11-2 to TRBJ2-7; possible D gene TRBD1, 6 bases. Germline CDR1 reads SGHAT; CDR2 reads FQNNGV. The length of the CDR3 is 14 residues. The V end was cut by 7 bases, the J end by 6 bases, with 19 bases between. The CDR3 sequence is CASTERGHNLEQYF. CDR3 nucleotides: TGTGCCAGCACCGAACGGGGACATAATCTCGAGCAGTACTTC.

The chain couples TRBV18 to TRBJ1-2; D ambiguous. Trimming left V 3 bases short and J 4 bases short, with 12 bases between. CDR1 KGHSH and CDR2 LQKENI come from the germline V gene. This CDR3 is 14 amino acids long. This CDR3 is CASSPNEEGYGYTF. CDR3 nucleotides: TGTGCCAGCTCACCGAACGAGGAGGGCTATGGCTACACCTTC.

Written as DNA, the CDR3 is TGTGCCAGCAGCTCCAGCGAGGGGGGTTACAATGAGCAGTTCTTC. It is translated as CASSSSEGGYNEQFF. The chain uses TRBV7-2 and TRBJ2-1, with D possibly being TRBD1 or TRBD2 (6 bases each). Germline assignment: CDR1 SGHTA and CDR2 FQGNSA. This CDR3 region has 15 residues. The ends were cut back, 4 bases at V and 4 bases at J, with 14 bases in the middle.